The sequence of this T cell receptor (beta chain) was determined in a study of response to subunit inactivated influenza vaccine. TCRdb reprocessed the RT-PCR reads via MiXCR and lists one record per CDR3 protein. The repertoire has just under 550,000 distinct CDR3 sequences, approximately 24% of them found once; the top ten carry around 2.8%. This clonotype was seen at least ten times. Germline trimming cut 5 bases from V and 2 bases from J; bases unmatched to any gene: 5. Per germline, CDR1 DFQATT and CDR2 SNEGSKA (reference sequence). The CDR3 consists of 13 residues. This sample was shared with a second study, whose subject was T cells expressing NK-cell markers. That source adds: Researchers built TCR beta cDNA using 5'RACE template switching with UMIs.

This specimen was CD4+ T cells sorted from PBMCs, taken approximately 13 days after vaccination. The V and J genes are TRBV20-1 and TRBJ2-7, with 8 positions matching TRBD2. The source is a man in his forties or fifties who received an inactivated influenza vaccine. In DNA, the CDR3 is TGCAGTGCTGGTAGCGGGGACCCCTACGAGCAGTACTTC. It encodes CSAGSGDPYEQYF.